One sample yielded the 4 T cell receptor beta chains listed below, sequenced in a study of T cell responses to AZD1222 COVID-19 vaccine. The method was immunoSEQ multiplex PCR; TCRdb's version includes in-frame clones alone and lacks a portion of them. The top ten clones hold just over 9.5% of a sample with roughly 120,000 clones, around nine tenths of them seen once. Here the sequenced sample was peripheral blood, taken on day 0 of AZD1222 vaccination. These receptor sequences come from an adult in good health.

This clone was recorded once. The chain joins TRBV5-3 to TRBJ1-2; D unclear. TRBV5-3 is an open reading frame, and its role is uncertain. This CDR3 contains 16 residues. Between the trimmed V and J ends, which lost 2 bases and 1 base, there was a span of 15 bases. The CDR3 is CARSFGPGPFNYGYTF. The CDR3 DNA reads TGTGCCAGAAGCTTTGGGCCAGGACCCTTTAACTATGGCTACACCTTC.

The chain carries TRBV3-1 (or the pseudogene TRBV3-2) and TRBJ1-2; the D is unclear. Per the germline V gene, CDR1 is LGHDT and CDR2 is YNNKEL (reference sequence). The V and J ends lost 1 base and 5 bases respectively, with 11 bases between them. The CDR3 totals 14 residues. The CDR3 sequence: CASSQGVRSYGYTF. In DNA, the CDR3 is TGTGCCAGCAGCCAAGGTGTCCGCAGTTATGGCTACACCTTC.

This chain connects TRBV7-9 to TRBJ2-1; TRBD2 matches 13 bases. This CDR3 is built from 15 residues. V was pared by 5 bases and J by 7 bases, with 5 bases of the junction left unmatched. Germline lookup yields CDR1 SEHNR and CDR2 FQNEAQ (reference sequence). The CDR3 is CASSPRTSGSNEQFF. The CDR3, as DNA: TGTGCCAGCAGCCCGCGGACTAGCGGGAGTAATGAGCAGTTCTTC.

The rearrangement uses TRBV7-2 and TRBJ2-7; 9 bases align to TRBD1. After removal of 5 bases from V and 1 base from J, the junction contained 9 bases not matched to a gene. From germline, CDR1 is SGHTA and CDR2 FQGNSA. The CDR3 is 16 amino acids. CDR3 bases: TGTGCCAGCAGCACCTACCGGGACAGGGTTTCCTACGAGCAGTACTTC. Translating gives CASSTYRDRVSYEQYF.